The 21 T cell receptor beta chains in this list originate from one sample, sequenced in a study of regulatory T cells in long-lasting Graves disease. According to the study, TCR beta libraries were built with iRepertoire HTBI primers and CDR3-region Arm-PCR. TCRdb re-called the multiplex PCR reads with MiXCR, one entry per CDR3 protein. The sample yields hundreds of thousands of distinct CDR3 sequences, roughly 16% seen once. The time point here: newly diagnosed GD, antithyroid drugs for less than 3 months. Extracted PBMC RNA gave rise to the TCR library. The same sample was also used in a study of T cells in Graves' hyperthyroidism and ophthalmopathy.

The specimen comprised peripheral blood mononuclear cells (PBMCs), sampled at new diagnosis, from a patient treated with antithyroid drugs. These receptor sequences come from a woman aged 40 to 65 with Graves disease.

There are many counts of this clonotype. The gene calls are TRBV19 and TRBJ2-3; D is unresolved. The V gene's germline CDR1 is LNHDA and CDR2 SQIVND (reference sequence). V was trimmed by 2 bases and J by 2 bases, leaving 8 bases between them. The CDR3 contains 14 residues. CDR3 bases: TGTGCCAGTAGTATAACCGGACCCACAGATACGCAGTATTTT. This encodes CASSITGPTDTQYF.

CDR3 DNA: TGCAGCGCCGCCCTGAAAAAACTGTTTTTT. Its translation: CSAALKKLFF. This chain joins TRBV29-1 and TRBJ1-4; D ambiguous. Germline loops: CDR1 SQVTM, CDR2 ANQGSEA. V lost 7 bases and J 9 bases, leaving 9 bases between the germline ends. The CDR3 length is 10 residues.

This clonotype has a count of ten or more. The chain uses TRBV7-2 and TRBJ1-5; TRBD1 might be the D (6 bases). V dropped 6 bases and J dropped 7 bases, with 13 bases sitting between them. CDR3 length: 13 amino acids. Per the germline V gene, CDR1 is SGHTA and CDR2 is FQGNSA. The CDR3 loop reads CASSPRGGQPQHF. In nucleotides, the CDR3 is TGTGCCAGCAGTCCGAGGGGGGGACAGCCCCAGCATTTT.

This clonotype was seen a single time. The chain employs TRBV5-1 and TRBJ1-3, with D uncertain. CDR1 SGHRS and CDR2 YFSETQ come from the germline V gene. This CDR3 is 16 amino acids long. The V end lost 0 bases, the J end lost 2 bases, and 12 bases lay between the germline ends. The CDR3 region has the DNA TGCGCCAGCAGCTTGGGGGCCACTGGAGCTGGAAACACCATATATTTT. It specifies CASSLGATGAGNTIYF.

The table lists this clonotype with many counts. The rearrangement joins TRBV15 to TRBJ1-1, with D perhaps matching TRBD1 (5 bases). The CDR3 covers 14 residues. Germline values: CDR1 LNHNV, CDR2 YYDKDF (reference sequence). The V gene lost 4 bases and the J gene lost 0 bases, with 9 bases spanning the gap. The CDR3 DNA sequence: TGTGCCACCAGCACCCGGGGCCTGAACACTGAAGCTTTCTTT. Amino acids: CATSTRGLNTEAFF.

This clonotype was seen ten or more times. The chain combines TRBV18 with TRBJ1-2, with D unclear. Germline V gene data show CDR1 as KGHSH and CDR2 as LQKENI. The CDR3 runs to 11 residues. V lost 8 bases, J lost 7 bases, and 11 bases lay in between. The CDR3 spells CASSSTAGYTF. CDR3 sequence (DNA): TGTGCCAGCAGCTCCACGGCTGGCTACACCTTC.

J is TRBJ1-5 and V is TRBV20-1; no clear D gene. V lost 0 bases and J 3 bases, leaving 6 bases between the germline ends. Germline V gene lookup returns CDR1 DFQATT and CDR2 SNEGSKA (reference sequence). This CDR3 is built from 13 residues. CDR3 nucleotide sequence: TGCAGTGCTAGAGAGTCTGTCAATCAGCCCCAGCATTTT. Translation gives CSARESVNQPQHF.

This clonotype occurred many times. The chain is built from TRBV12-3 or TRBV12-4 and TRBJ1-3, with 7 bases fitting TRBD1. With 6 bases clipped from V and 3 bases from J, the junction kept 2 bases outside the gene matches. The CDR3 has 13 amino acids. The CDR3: CASRGTVGNTIYF. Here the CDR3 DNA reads TGTGCCAGCAGGGGGACAGTTGGAAACACCATATATTTT.

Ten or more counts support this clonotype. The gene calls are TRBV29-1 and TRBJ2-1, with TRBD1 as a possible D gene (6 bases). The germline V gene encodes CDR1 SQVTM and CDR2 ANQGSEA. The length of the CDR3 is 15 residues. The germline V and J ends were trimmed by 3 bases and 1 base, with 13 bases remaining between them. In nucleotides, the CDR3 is TGCAGCGTTGACGGGGACACCGCATCCTACAATGAGCAGTTCTTC. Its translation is CSVDGDTASYNEQFF.

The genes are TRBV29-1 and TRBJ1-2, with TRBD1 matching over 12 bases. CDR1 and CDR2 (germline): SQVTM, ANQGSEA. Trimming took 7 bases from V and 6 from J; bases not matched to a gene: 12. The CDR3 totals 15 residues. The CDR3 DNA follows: TGCAGCGCACCGGGAGGGACAGGGGGCGCAGATGGCTACACCTTC. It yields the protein CSAPGGTGGADGYTF.

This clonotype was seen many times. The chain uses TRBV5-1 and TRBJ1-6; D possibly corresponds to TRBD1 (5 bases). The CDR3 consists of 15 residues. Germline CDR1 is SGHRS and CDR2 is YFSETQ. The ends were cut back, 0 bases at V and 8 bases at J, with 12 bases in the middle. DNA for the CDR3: TGCGCCAGCAGCTTGGTGGGGGGTGTGGATTCACCCCTCCACTTT. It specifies CASSLVGGVDSPLHF.

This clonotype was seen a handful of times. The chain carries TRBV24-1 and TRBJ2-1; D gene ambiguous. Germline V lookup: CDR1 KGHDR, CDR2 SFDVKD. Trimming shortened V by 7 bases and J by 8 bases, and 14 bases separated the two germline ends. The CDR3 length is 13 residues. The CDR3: CATSDPLSYEQFF. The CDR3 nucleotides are TGTGCCACCAGCGATCCCTTATCTTATGAGCAGTTCTTC.

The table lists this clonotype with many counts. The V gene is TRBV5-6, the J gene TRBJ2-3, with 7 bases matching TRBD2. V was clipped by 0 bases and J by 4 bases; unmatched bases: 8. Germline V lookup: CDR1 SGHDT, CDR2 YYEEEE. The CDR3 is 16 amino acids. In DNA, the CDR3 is TGTGCCAGCAGCTTGGTAGGACTAGGAGTCTCAGATACGCAGTATTTT. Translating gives CASSLVGLGVSDTQYF. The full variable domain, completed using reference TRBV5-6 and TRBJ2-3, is DAGVTQSPTHLIKTRGQQVTLRCSPKSGHDTVSWYQQALGQGPQFIFQYYEEEERQRGNFPDRFSGHQFPNYSSELNVNALLLGDSALYLCASSLVGLGVSDTQYFGPGTRLTVL.

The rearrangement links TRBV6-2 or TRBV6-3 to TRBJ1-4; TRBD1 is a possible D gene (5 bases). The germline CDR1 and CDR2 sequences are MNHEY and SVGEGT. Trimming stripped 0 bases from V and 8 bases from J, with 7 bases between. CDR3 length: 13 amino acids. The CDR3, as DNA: TGTGCCAGCAGTTACTCGGGGGGGGAAAAACTGTTTTTT. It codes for CASSYSGGEKLFF.

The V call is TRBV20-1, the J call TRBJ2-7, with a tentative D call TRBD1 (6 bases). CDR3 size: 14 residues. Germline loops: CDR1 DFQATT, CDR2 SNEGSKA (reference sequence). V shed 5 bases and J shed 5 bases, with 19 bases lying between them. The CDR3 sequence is CSAVKQGNLDEQYF. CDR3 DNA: TGCAGTGCTGTAAAACAGGGTAATCTGGACGAGCAGTACTTC.

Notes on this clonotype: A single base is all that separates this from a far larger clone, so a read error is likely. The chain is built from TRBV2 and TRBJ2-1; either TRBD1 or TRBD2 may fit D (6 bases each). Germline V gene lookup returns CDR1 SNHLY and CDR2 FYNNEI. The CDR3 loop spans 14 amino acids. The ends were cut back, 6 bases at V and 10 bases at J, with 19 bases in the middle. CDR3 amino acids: CASSPWGAPYEQFF. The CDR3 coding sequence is TGTGCCAGCAGCCCGTGGGGGGCACCCTACGAGCAGTTCTTC.

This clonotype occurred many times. The CDR3 loop reads CASSGPTGGRDTEAFF. Here the CDR3 DNA reads TGTGCCAGCAGTGGACCGACAGGGGGCAGGGACACTGAAGCTTTCTTT. This rearrangement joins TRBV2 to TRBJ1-1; 10 bases line up with TRBD1. Trimming removed 4 bases from V and 3 bases from J; junction bases left unmatched: 8. Germline V lookup: CDR1 SNHLY, CDR2 FYNNEI. There are 16 residues in the CDR3. The complete variable domain, with remaining parts taken from reference TRBV2 and TRBJ1-1, reads EPEVTQTPSHQVTQMGQEVILRCVPISNHLYFYWYRQILGQKVEFLVSFYNNEISEKSEIFDDQFSVERPDGSNFTLKIRSTKLEDSAMYFCASSGPTGGRDTEAFFGQGTRLTVV.

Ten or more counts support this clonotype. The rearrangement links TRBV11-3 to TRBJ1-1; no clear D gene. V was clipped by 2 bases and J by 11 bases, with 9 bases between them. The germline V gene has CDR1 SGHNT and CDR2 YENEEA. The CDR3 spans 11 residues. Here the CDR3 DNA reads TGTGCCAGCAGCTTATTTCAAGTGGCTTTCTTT. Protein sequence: CASSLFQVAFF.

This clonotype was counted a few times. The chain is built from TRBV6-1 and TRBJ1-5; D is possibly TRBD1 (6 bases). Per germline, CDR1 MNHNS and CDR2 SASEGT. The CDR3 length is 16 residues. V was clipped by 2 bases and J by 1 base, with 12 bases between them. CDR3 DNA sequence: TGTGCCAGCAGTGAAAGAAGGGGGGAAAGCAATCAGCCCCAGCATTTT. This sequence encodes CASSERRGESNQPQHF.

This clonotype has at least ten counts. The CDR3 region is CASSSRVETEAFF. The DNA for the CDR3 is TGTGCCAGCAGCTCACGGGTGGAGACTGAAGCTTTCTTT. The chain links TRBV11-1 to TRBJ1-1; D remains unclear. Germline CDR1 and CDR2: SGHAT and FQDESV (reference sequence). With 4 bases removed from V and 5 bases from J, the gap between germline ends came to 11 bases. The CDR3 is 13 amino acids.

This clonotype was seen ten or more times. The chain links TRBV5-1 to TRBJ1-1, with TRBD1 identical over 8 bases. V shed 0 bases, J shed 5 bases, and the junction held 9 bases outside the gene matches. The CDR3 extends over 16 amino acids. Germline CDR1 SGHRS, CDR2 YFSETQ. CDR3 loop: CASSLEFGQGWTEAFF. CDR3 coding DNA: TGCGCCAGCAGCTTGGAGTTCGGACAGGGTTGGACTGAAGCTTTCTTT.